Listed below are T cell receptor beta chains from one sample, sequenced in a study of Ad26.COV2.S vaccination and SARS-CoV-2 variants. This table comes from immunoSEQ multiplex PCR, and its TCRdb copy is limited to in-frame clones, with some not included. The sample records about 440,000 clones, less than 95% being singletons. This material consisted of peripheral blood, taken in a trial of Ad26.COV2.S vaccine versus placebo. Receptors originate from a person aged 18-60 years who received the Ad26.COV2.S COVID-19 vaccine or a placebo. Both conserved end residues are part of each CDR3. The order of the fields is V gene, D gene, J gene, clone size, CDR3 protein, CDR3 DNA. A D gene is named only where the DNA matches it firmly. Clone size, where shown, is once, few, many, or a class for clones that have expanded.

>TRBV4-1|-|TRBJ1-5|few
CASSPEANNQPQHF
TGCGCCAGCAGCCCAGAGGCCAATAATCAGCCCCAGCATTTT
>TRBV9|TRBD2|TRBJ2-7|-
CASSVGDRPGLADYEQYF
TGTGCCAGCAGCGTAGGGGACCGCCCGGGACTAGCGGATTACGAGCAGTACTTC
>TRBV2|-|TRBJ1-6|-
CASTAESSYNSPLHF
TGTGCCAGCACCGCAGAGAGCTCCTATAATTCACCCCTCCACTTT
>TRBV3-1/TRBV3-2|-|TRBJ2-6|-
CASSPVPGPYAGANVLTF
TGTGCCAGCAGCCCTGTCCCGGGCCCCTATGCTGGGGCCAACGTCCTGACTTTC
>TRBV7-9|TRBD1|TRBJ1-3|few
CASSLRQGVGNTIYF
TGTGCCAGCAGCCTAAGACAGGGTGTCGGAAACACCATATATTTT
>TRBV20-1|TRBD1|TRBJ2-7|-
CSASSGTGVEQYF
TGCAGTGCTAGTTCCGGGACAGGGGTCGAGCAGTACTTC
>TRBV5-1|-|TRBJ2-1|-
CASSLAGTGISYNEQFF
TGCGCCAGCAGCTTGGCCGGGACTGGTATCTCCTACAATGAGCAGTTCTTC
>TRBV28|-|TRBJ2-7|-
CASSLTGYEQYF
TGTGCCAGCAGTTTAACGGGCTACGAGCAGTACTTC
>TRBV7-3|-|TRBJ2-7|once
CASSPRGRTYEQYF
TGTGCCAGCAGCCCTCGGGGTCGAACCTACGAGCAGTACTTC
>TRBV27|-|TRBJ2-5|-
CASRLTGAWETQYF
TGTGCCAGCAGACTAACGGGGGCATGGGAGACCCAGTACTTC
>TRBV7-6|TRBD2|TRBJ2-1|-
CASSLKTSGSSYNEQFF
TGTGCCAGCAGCTTAAAGACTAGCGGGAGCTCCTACAATGAGCAGTTCTTC
>TRBV29-1|TRBD1|TRBJ2-1|-
CSNVRGRVNEQFF
TGCAGCAATGTAAGGGGGCGCGTCAATGAGCAGTTCTTC
>TRBV7-3|TRBD2|TRBJ2-1|-
CASSLPAGGGNEQFF
TGTGCCAGCAGCTTACCGGCGGGAGGGGGCAATGAGCAGTTCTTC
>TRBV6-5|TRBD1|TRBJ2-7|-
CAIWTGVYEQYF
TGTGCCATCTGGACAGGGGTGTACGAGCAGTACTTC
>TRBV9|TRBD1|TRBJ1-3|few
CASSAGDRSGNTIYF
TGTGCCAGCAGCGCGGGGGACAGATCTGGAAACACCATATATTTT
>TRBV9|-|TRBJ2-7|once
CASSVGGAGYEQYF
TGTGCCAGCAGCGTAGGTGGGGCAGGGTACGAGCAGTACTTC
>TRBV29-1|-|TRBJ1-1|-
CSVGTTGFTEAFF
TGCAGCGTTGGGACTACAGGGTTCACTGAAGCTTTCTTT
>TRBV5-1|TRBD2|TRBJ2-5|-
CASSPVIAGVGETQYF
TGCGCCAGCAGCCCGGTGATAGCGGGTGTGGGGGAGACCCAGTACTTC
>TRBV20-1|-|TRBJ1-3|-
CSAMQGNTIYF
TGCAGTGCCATGCAGGGAAACACCATATATTTT
>TRBV10-3|TRBD1|TRBJ1-1|-
CAISESTGLNTEAFF
TGTGCCATCAGTGAGTCGACAGGGTTGAACACTGAAGCTTTCTTT
>TRBV12-3/TRBV12-4|-|TRBJ2-1|-
CAIRGIAYNEQFF
TGTGCCATCAGAGGGATAGCCTACAATGAGCAGTTCTTC
>TRBV29-1|-|TRBJ2-3|once
CSGGRTSTDTQYF
TGCAGCGGAGGGAGGACCAGCACAGATACGCAGTATTTT
>TRBV3-1/TRBV3-2|TRBD1|TRBJ2-7|-
CASSQDRQGQGAPEQYF
TGTGCCAGCAGCCAAGATAGACAGGGACAGGGAGCGCCCGAGCAGTACTTC
>TRBV11-3|-|TRBJ2-6|-
CASSSTRGSGANVLTF
TGTGCCAGCAGCTCGACCAGGGGAAGTGGGGCCAACGTCCTGACTTTC
>TRBV9|TRBD1|TRBJ2-1|-
CASKPGTGVVDEQFF
TGTGCCAGCAAACCCGGGACAGGGGTAGTCGATGAGCAGTTCTTC
>TRBV28|TRBD1|TRBJ1-5|-
CASLQGSQPQHF
TGTGCCAGCTTACAGGGGAGTCAGCCCCAGCATTTT
>TRBV6-5|-|TRBJ2-3|-
CASEVSETLEDTQYF
TGTGCCAGCGAAGTTAGCGAGACCTTGGAAGATACGCAGTATTTT
>TRBV5-1|-|TRBJ1-1|-
CASSLGVNTEAFF
TGCGCCAGCAGCTTGGGCGTAAACACTGAAGCTTTCTTT
>TRBV2|-|TRBJ1-3|-
CASTPRKGSGNTIYF
TGTGCCAGCACCCCGAGGAAGGGTTCTGGAAACACCATATATTTT
>TRBV13|TRBD1|TRBJ2-7|-
CASSPSGTGGYEQYF
TGTGCCAGCAGCCCATCCGGGACAGGGGGCTACGAGCAGTACTTC
>TRBV9|-|TRBJ2-1|-
CASSVATGNNEQFF
TGTGCCAGCAGCGTAGCTACAGGAAACAATGAGCAGTTCTTC
>TRBV4-2|TRBD2|TRBJ2-2|few
CASSQERLASTGELFF
TGTGCCAGCAGCCAGGAAAGACTAGCGAGTACCGGGGAGCTGTTTTTT
>TRBV7-9|-|TRBJ2-5|-
CASSLRNRFQETQYF
TGTGCCAGCAGCTTGAGGAACAGGTTCCAAGAGACCCAGTACTTC
>TRBV28|TRBD1|TRBJ2-3|-
CASSSPGTDLTDTQYF
TGTGCCAGCAGTTCCCCCGGGACAGACCTCACAGATACGCAGTATTTT
>TRBV27|TRBD2|TRBJ2-1|once
CASSLYSGAYNEQFF
TGTGCCAGCAGTTTGTACAGCGGGGCCTACAATGAGCAGTTCTTC
>TRBV2|-|TRBJ1-1|-
CASSGVRGNTEAFF
TGTGCCAGCAGTGGTGTCAGGGGGAACACTGAAGCTTTCTTT
>TRBV28|TRBD1|TRBJ1-2|-
CASNRDRVYGYTF
TGTGCCAGCAACCGGGACAGGGTCTATGGCTACACCTTC
>TRBV7-3|TRBD2|TRBJ2-1|-
CASSLIWEGEQFF
TGTGCCAGCAGCTTAATTTGGGAGGGTGAGCAGTTCTTC
>TRBV28|-|TRBJ2-3|-
CASRPSTRDTQYF
TGTGCCAGCAGACCCTCGACTAGGGATACGCAGTATTTT
>TRBV11-2|TRBD1|TRBJ2-1|-
CASTKRDRDYNEQFF
TGTGCCAGCACCAAACGGGACAGGGACTACAATGAGCAGTTCTTC
>TRBV9|TRBD1|TRBJ2-6|once
CASSVGGTGYGSGANVLTF
TGTGCCAGCAGCGTAGGGGGGACAGGGTACGGCTCTGGGGCCAACGTCCTGACTTTC
>TRBV27|-|TRBJ2-7|-
CASLPLGETVGEQYF
TGTGCCAGCCTTCCCCTGGGGGAGACCGTGGGGGAGCAGTACTTC
>TRBV5-6|-|TRBJ2-4|-
CASSPGSLAKNIQYF
TGTGCCAGCAGCCCCGGGAGTCTAGCCAAAAACATTCAGTACTTC
>TRBV7-9|-|TRBJ2-7|once
CASSFESYRGEQYF
TGTGCCAGCAGCTTTGAGTCCTACCGGGGTGAGCAGTACTTC
>TRBV11-2|TRBD2|TRBJ2-1|-
CASSLALAGGQSSYNEQFF
TGTGCCAGCAGCTTAGCCCTAGCGGGAGGCCAAAGCTCCTACAATGAGCAGTTCTTC
>TRBV30|-|TRBJ1-2|-
CAWSVGSGYGYTF
TGTGCCTGGAGTGTAGGGTCCGGGTATGGCTACACCTTC